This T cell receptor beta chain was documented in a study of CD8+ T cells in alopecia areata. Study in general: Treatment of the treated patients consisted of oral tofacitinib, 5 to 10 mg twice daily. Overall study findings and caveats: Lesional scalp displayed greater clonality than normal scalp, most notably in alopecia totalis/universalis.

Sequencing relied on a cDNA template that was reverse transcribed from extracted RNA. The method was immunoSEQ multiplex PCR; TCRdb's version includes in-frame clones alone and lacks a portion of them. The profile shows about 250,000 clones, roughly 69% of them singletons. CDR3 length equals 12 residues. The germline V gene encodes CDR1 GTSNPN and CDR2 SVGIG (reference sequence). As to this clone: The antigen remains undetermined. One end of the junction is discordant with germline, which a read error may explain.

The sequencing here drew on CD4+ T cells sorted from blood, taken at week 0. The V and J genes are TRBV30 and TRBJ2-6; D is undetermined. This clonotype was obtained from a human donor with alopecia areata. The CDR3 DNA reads TGTGCCTCGAGTTCTGGGGCCAACGTCCTGACTTTC. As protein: CASSSGANVLTF.